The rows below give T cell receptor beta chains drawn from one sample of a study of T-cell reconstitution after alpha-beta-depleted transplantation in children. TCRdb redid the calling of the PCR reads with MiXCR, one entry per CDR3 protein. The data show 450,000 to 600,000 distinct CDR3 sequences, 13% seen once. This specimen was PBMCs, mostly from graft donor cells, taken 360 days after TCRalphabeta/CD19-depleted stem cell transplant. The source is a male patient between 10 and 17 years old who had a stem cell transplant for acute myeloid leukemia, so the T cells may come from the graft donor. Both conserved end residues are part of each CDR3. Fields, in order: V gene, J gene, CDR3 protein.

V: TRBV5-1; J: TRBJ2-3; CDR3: CASSRTGGWADTQYF
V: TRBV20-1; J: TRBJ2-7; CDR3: CSARDATSGSWAYEQYF
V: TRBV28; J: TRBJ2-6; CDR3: CATPGSGANVLTF
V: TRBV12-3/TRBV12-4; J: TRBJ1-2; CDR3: CASSLWFGGFYGYTF
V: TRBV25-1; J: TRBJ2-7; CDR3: CASNQPGGNEQYF
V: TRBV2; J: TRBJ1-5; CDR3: CASSPGGMNQPQHF
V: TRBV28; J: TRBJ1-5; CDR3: CASTSAPRDQPQHF
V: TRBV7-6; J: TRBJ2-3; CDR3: CASSPVSGGGPDTQYF
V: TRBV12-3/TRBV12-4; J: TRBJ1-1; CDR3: CASSLQTMNTEAFF
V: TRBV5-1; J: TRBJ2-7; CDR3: CASSLLLAGFEQYF
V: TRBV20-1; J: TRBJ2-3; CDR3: CSASPPDTQYF
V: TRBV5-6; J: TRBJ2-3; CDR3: CASSRPRQGADTQYF
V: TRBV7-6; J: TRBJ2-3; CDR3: CASSLPHPDTQYF
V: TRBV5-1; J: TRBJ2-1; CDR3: CASRKTGAVRNEQFF
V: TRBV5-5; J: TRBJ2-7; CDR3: CASSLGAGFPEQYF
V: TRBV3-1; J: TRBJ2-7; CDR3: CASSQEGDGINYEQYF
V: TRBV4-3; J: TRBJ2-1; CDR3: CASSSGTGTYNEQFF
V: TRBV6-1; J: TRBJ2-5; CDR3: CASKGLAKETQYF
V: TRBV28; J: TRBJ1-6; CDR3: CASRRDRQLSSYNSPLHF
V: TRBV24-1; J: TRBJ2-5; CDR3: CATSDLRQDPHQETQYF
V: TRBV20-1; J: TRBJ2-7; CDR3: CSANRGQGPSYEQYF
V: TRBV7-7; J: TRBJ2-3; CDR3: CASSLAGPGTQYF
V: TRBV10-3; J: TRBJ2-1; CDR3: CAISESKLDRVRLNEQFF
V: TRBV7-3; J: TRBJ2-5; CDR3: CASSKLAGVTETQYF
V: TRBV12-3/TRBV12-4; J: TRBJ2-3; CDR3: CASSSWTRTRDTQYF
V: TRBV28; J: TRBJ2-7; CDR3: CASSFSQGAGMNEQYF
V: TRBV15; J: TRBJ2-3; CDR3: CATAQPGSTDTQYF
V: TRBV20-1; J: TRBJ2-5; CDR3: CSGWGQETQYF
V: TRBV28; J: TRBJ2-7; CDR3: CASSPHPLAGPSSYEQYF
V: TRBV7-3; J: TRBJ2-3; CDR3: CASSLKGYPTDTQYF
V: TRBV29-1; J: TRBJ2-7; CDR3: CSHKTGYEQYF
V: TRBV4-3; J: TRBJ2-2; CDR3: CASSQARLAGVGELFF
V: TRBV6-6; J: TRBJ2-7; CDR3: CASNRIGSYEQYF
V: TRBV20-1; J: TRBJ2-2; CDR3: CSATDVNTGELFF
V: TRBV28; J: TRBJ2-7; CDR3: CASSLPGQGFYEQYF
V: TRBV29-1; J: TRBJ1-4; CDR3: CSVSGQGDEKLFF
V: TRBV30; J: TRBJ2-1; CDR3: CAWKSLAGGGEQFF
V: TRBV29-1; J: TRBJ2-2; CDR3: CSPRLAGGCHTGELFF
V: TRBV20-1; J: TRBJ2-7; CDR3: CSAGQKSYEQYF
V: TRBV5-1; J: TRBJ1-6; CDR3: CASSLGTASNSPLHF
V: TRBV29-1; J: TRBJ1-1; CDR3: CSVERNEAFF
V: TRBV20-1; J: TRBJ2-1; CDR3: CSALGLVRSQGQFF
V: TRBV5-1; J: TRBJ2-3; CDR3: CASSRGTSGRIPDTQYF
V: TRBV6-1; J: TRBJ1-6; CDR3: CASSVAGQGARILNSPLHF
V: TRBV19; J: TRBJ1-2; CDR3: CASSRGGYGYTF
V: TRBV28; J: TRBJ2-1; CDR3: CASTPSPSSYNEQFF
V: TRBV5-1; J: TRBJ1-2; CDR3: CASSLGSNYGYTF
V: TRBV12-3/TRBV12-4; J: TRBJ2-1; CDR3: CASSRAETTNQKEQFF
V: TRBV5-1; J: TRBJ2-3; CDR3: CASSLDREVRDTQYF
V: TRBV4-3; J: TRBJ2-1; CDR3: CASSQDQYRDHFF
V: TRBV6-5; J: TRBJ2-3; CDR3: CASSHRDTQYF
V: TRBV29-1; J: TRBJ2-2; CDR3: CSAGRLENTGELFF
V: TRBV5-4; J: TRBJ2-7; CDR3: CASSLSGATYEQYF
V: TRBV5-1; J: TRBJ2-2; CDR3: CASSSRAGEGGELFF
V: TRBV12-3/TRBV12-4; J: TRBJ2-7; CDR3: CASTPGTLPYEQYF
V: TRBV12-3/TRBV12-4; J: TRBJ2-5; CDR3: CASSFRAGMQETQYF
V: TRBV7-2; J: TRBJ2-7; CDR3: CASSLSRVLYEQYF
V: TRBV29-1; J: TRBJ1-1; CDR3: CSVPDGGISAFF
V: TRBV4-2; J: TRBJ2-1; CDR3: CASSQEPGLAGAGFPDEQFF
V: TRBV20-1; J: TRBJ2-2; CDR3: CSARSPGAYTGELFF